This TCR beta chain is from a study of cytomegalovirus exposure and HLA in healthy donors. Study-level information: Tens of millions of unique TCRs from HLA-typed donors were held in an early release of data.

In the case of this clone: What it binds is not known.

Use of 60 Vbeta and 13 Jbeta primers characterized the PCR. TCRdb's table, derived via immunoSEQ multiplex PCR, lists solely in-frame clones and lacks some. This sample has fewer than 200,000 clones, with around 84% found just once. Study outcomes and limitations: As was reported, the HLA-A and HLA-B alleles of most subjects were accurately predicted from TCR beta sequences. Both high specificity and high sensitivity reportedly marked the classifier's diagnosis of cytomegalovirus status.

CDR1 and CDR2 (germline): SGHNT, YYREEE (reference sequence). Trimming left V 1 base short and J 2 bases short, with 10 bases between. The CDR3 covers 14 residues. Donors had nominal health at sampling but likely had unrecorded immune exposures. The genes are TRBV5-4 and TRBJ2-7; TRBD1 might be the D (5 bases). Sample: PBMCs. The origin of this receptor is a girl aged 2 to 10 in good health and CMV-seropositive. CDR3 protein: CASSLNRRPYEQYF. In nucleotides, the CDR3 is TGTGCCAGCAGCTTGAACAGGAGACCCTACGAGCAGTACTTC.